The clone carrying this T cell receptor (beta chain) was recorded only once. Other nucleotide sequences from this sample produce the same CDR3. The germline CDR1 and CDR2 sequences are SGDLS and YYNGEE. There are 16 residues in the CDR3. With V trimmed by 0 bases and J by 1 base, 2 bases remained unmatched. The protocol was immunoSEQ multiplex PCR, while the TCRdb copy is restricted to in-frame clones and leaves out a portion. The sample includes tens of thousands of clones, roughly 78% of them seen just once. Time point reported: blood 2 weeks post-SBRT. Treatment denoted: 15 Gy SBRT to primary tumor, nephrectomy 4 weeks later. The entry originates in a study of radiation and T cells in renal cell carcinoma.

This TCR was sampled from a woman in her seventies with renal cell carcinoma. This chain uses TRBV9 with TRBJ2-3; 10 nucleotides match TRBD2. Material: blood, obtained from a patient whose treatment included radiotherapy and nephrectomy. The CDR3 loop is CASSVGLAGGTDTQYF. The CDR3 coding sequence is TGTGCCAGCAGCGTAGGCCTAGCGGGGGGCACAGATACGCAGTATTTT.